Listed below are T cell receptor beta chains from one sample, sequenced in a study of shared clonotypes between healthy human individuals. Generated by immunoSEQ multiplex PCR, the TCRdb table keeps only in-frame clones and is missing some. The sample yields about 1,900,000 clones, approximately 94% seen once. Input material: naive CD8+ T cells sorted from blood. All receptors derive from a man younger than 35 in good health. CDR3s include the opening cysteine and the closing phenylalanine or tryptophan. The order of the fields is J gene, D gene, V gene, clone size, CDR3 protein, CDR3 DNA. D genes are given only for firm matches. Clone size is stated in some rows and not others, as once, few, many or a class when expanded.

TRBJ1-1 | . | TRBV19 | . | CASTHWTANTEAFF | TGTGCCAGTACCCACTGGACGGCCAACACTGAAGCTTTCTTT
TRBJ2-2 | TRBD1 | TRBV13 | . | CASSPGQGIWTGELFF | TGTGCCAGCAGCCCGGGACAGGGAATTTGGACCGGGGAGCTGTTTTTT
TRBJ2-3 | . | TRBV29-1 | . | CSVAENTDTQYF | TGCAGCGTGGCGGAGAACACAGATACGCAGTATTTT
TRBJ1-6 | . | TRBV7-9 | few | CASSPTRGIDNSPLHF | TGTGCCAGCAGCCCCACTCGGGGCATCGATAATTCACCCCTCCACTTT
TRBJ2-7 | . | TRBV19 | once | CASSMGPSYEQYF | TGTGCCAGTAGTATGGGACCGAGCTACGAGCAGTACTTC
TRBJ2-7 | TRBD2 | TRBV11-2 | . | CASSLPAGVGNEQYF | TGTGCCAGCAGCTTACCAGCGGGAGTGGGCAACGAGCAGTACTTC
TRBJ1-3 | . | TRBV5-1 | . | CASSSGGTGSSGNTIYF | TGCGCCAGCAGCTCGGGGGGTACAGGGAGCTCTGGAAACACCATATATTTT
TRBJ2-5 | TRBD2 | TRBV30 | . | CAWSVRLGAGRMGTQYF | TGTGCCTGGAGTGTACGGTTGGGAGCGGGAAGGATGGGGACCCAGTACTTC
TRBJ1-4 | . | TRBV7-3 | . | CASSLRAATNEKLFF | TGTGCCAGCAGCTTACGGGCAGCCACTAATGAAAAACTGTTTTTT
TRBJ1-5 | . | TRBV7-6 | . | CASSPNENQPQHF | TGTGCCAGCAGCCCGAACGAGAATCAGCCCCAGCATTTT
TRBJ1-1 | . | TRBV28 | . | CASSHGGLTEAFF | TGTGCCAGCAGCCATGGGGGGCTCACTGAAGCTTTCTTT
TRBJ1-1 | . | TRBV4-1 | . | CASSQGTLEAFF | TGCGCCAGCAGCCAGGGGACACTCGAAGCTTTCTTT
TRBJ1-1 | . | TRBV19 | once | CASKDSSNTEAFF | TGTGCCAGTAAAGACTCGTCGAACACTGAAGCTTTCTTT